This record covers a single TCR beta chain. Authors' processing steps: Estimation of nucleated cell counts relied on the amplification of reference gene primers. Repertoires were generated with immunoSEQ multiplex PCR, while TCRdb's copy carries only in-frame clones and drops some. That table gives V, J and clone size, and the DNA gave D and trimming. The repertoire consists of about 57,000 clones, with roughly 86% occurring once and the leading ten covering around 8.2%. This specimen belongs to a study of blood T cell repertoires in COVID-19. The overall study: Researchers got acute and convalescent COVID-19 samples from the United States, Italy and Spain. In each case, the material was cDNA or gDNA derived from T cells, B-cell-depleted T cells, or PBMCs.

Germline V gives CDR1 MNHEY, CDR2 SVGEGT. Between the trimmed V and J ends, which lost 0 bases and 12 bases, there was a span of 14 bases. This CDR3 contains 13 residues. The receptor comes from a woman at least 80 years old with acute or convalescent COVID-19. J is TRBJ1-1 and V is TRBV6-2 or TRBV6-3; no reliable D call. Material: peripheral blood. The CDR3: CASSYSFPQRTFF. The CDR3 DNA follows: TGTGCCAGCAGTTACTCCTTCCCCCAGCGGACTTTCTTT.